Presented here are 19 T cell receptor beta chains from one specimen sequenced in a study of T cell repertoires in cytomegalovirus infection. Each CDR3 protein gets one entry after TCRdb re-called the reads with MiXCR. The profile shows just over 300,000 distinct CDR3 sequences, 17% of them singletons. Sequenced sample: PBMCs. All receptors derive from a human donor in good health (CMV status not recorded). Some clones in this sample may be carry-over from other donors' samples.

This clonotype was detected many times. The DNA is omitted, as the CDR3 cannot be located on it reliably, and the CDR3 follows TCRdb's listing. The chain combines TRBV7-5 with TRBJ1-3; the table's D gene call, TRBD1, was not cross checked with the DNA. TRBV7-5 is tagged as a pseudogene. The CDR3 spans 18 amino acids, including both terminal residues. The CDR3: CISVPEAYRDKVLDTIYF.

This clonotype was recorded at least ten times. The rearrangement joins TRBV28 to TRBJ1-2; no firm D call. Germline-derived CDR1 and CDR2 are MDHEN and SYDVKM. V was cut by 6 bases and J by 5 bases, with 13 bases left in between. The CDR3 totals 13 residues. The CDR3 loop reads CASRWTSEYGYTF. The CDR3 DNA follows: TGTGCCAGCAGATGGACCTCCGAATATGGCTACACCTTC.

CDR3 nucleotides: TGTGCCAGCAGTTTGTCTCCCTGGAGCTCTGGAAACACCATATATTTT. Residues: CASSLSPWSSGNTIYF. The chain joins TRBV12-3 or TRBV12-4 to TRBJ1-3; D is uncertain. This CDR3 has 16 amino acids. V was cut by 3 bases and J by 0 bases, with 12 bases left in between.

The chain combines TRBV28 with TRBJ1-1; 8 nucleotides line up with TRBD1. CDR1 is MDHEN, CDR2 SYDVKM, per germline. With V trimmed by 3 bases and J by 5 bases, 8 bases remained unmatched. CDR3 length: 15 residues. As DNA, the CDR3 is TGTGCCAGCAGTTTCTGGTCAGGGGGCATTACTGAAGCTTTCTTT. Translated: CASSFWSGGITEAFF.

This clonotype has only a few counts. This chain uses TRBV18 with TRBJ2-6; a weak D match, TRBD1 (6 bases). The V gene's germline CDR1 is KGHSH and CDR2 LQKENI. This CDR3 spans 16 amino acids. Trimming removed 3 bases from V and 0 bases from J, with 9 bases in between. For the CDR3, the DNA is TGTGCCAGCTCACCCCAGACAGGCTCTGGGGCCAACGTCCTGACTTTC. This gives the protein CASSPQTGSGANVLTF.

The V and J genes are TRBV11-2 and TRBJ2-3, with a possible D match to TRBD2 (5 bases). This CDR3 is 14 amino acids long. V shed 2 bases and J shed 1 base, with 7 bases lying between them. Germline values: CDR1 SGHAT, CDR2 FQNNGV. CDR3 in amino acids: CASSLSRGTDTQYF. The CDR3 coding sequence is TGTGCCAGCAGCTTATCGAGGGGCACAGATACGCAGTATTTT.

This sequence joins TRBV20-1 and TRBJ2-7, with D possibly being TRBD2 (6 bases). The CDR3 contains 14 residues. Trimming removed 0 bases at V and 5 bases at J, with 14 bases between. CDR1 is DFQATT, CDR2 SNEGSKA, per germline (reference sequence). The CDR3 nucleotides read TGCAGTGCTAGAGAGGGTGGGGGGATCGACGAGCAGTACTTC. It translates to CSAREGGGIDEQYF.

A few counts support this clonotype. CDR3 coding DNA: TGCAGTGCCGCGCTCGACGCGGGAGAGACCCAGTACTTC. Residues: CSAALDAGETQYF. The chain employs TRBV20-1 and TRBJ2-5; possibly TRBD2 for D (5 bases). The CDR3 length is 13 residues. Deletions cut 6 bases from V and 4 bases from J, with 15 bases between. Per the germline V gene, CDR1 is DFQATT and CDR2 is SNEGSKA (reference sequence).

This clonotype appeared many times. This sequence joins TRBV7-2 and TRBJ2-1, with TRBD1 matching over 9 bases. This CDR3 spans 17 amino acids. CDR1 is SGHTA and CDR2 is FQGNSA in the germline V gene. Trimming cost V 5 bases and J 9 bases; bases outside gene matches: 17. The CDR3, as DNA: TGTGCCAGCAGCCCTGGGGGGTCCGGACAGGGGAATCCTGAGCAGTTCTTC. Its protein product is CASSPGGSGQGNPEQFF.

This clonotype was seen ten or more times. The chain recombines TRBV12-3 or TRBV12-4 with TRBJ2-2; D gene unclear. Trimming took off 1 base at V and 0 bases at J, with 9 bases between the two ends. The length of the CDR3 is 16 residues. The DNA for the CDR3 is TGTGCCAGCAGTTTAGGCCACCCGGCGAACACCGGGGAGCTGTTTTTT. Translation gives CASSLGHPANTGELFF.

The rearrangement uses TRBV20-1 and TRBJ1-5; no clear D. The V end was cut by 3 bases, the J end by 2 bases, with 11 bases between. There are 14 residues in the CDR3. The germline V gene encodes CDR1 DFQATT and CDR2 SNEGSKA (reference sequence). Here the CDR3 DNA reads TGCAGTGCTAGGCCCGGGTTAGGCAATCAGCCCCAGCATTTT. It yields the protein CSARPGLGNQPQHF.

This clonotype was observed a few times. The V gene is TRBV18, the J gene TRBJ1-1; D ambiguous. The CDR3 length is 14 residues. CDR1 is KGHSH, CDR2 LQKENI, per germline. Deletions cut 4 bases from V and 4 bases from J, with 13 bases between. This chain's CDR3 is CASSREGEATEAFF. In DNA form, the CDR3 reads TGTGCCAGCTCACGGGAGGGAGAGGCCACTGAAGCTTTCTTT.

In its sample, this clonotype was seen a few times. This chain joins TRBV20-1 and TRBJ1-3; D not resolved. Trimming removed 2 bases from V and 2 bases from J, with 16 bases in between. CDR3 size: 16 residues. CDR1 and CDR2 (germline): DFQATT, SNEGSKA (reference sequence). CDR3 in amino acids: CSARPPRGVPGNTIYF. Written as DNA, the CDR3 is TGCAGTGCTAGACCCCCCCGCGGGGTTCCTGGAAACACCATATATTTT.

This chain connects TRBV6-2 or TRBV6-3 to TRBJ2-2, with D maybe TRBD2 (5 bases). V was clipped by 2 bases and J by 7 bases, with 8 bases between them. The CDR3 loop spans 13 amino acids. Germline lookup yields CDR1 MNHEY and CDR2 SVGEGT. The DNA for the CDR3 is TGTGCCAGCAGTTACCAAGGGAGCGGGGAGCTGTTTTTT. This sequence encodes CASSYQGSGELFF.

The chain's CDR3 is CASSGWREETQYF. CDR3 nucleotides: TGTGCCAGCAGCGGCTGGAGGGAAGAGACCCAGTACTTC. The chain is built from TRBV7-6 and TRBJ2-5; tentative D call: TRBD2 (6 bases). The CDR3 runs 13 residues. V was cut by 5 bases and J by 3 bases, with 10 bases left in between. Germline V gene sequence: CDR1 SGHVS, CDR2 FNYEAQ.

This clonotype was recorded many times. The rearrangement links TRBV4-1 to TRBJ1-4, with D perhaps matching TRBD1 (6 bases). CDR1 MGHRA and CDR2 YSYEKL come from the germline V gene. The germline V and J ends were trimmed by 4 bases and 3 bases, with 12 bases remaining between them. The CDR3 extends over 15 amino acids. CDR3 bases: TGCGCCAGCAGCCCCACGGACAGACCTAATGAAAAACTGTTTTTT. This codes for CASSPTDRPNEKLFF.

This clonotype has ten or more counts. The chain uses TRBV19 and TRBJ1-5; D unclear. There are 13 residues in the CDR3. Germline-derived CDR1 and CDR2 are LNHDA and SQIVND (reference sequence). V was shortened by 8 bases and J by 2 bases, with 10 bases between the two germline ends. The CDR3 is CASQFSGNQPQHF. CDR3 sequence (DNA): TGTGCCAGTCAATTCTCTGGCAATCAGCCCCAGCATTTT.

In its sample, this clonotype was seen a few times. The CDR3 spells CASSLVGSGGTYEQYF. The CDR3, as DNA: TGTGCCAGCAGCTTAGTCGGTAGCGGGGGGACTTACGAGCAGTACTTC. The chain has TRBV11-2 and TRBJ2-7; 10 positions agree with TRBD2. The CDR3 has 16 amino acids. From germline, CDR1 is SGHAT and CDR2 FQNNGV. J gave up 4 bases and V 1 base, and 7 bases lay outside the gene matches. Based on the CDR3 plus reference TRBV11-2 and TRBJ2-7, the full variable domain is EAGVAQSPRYKIIEKRQSVAFWCNPISGHATLYWYQQILGQGPKLLIQFQNNGVVDDSQLPKDRFSAERLKGVDSTLKIQPAKLEDSAVYLCASSLVGSGGTYEQYFGPGTRLTVT.

This clonotype came up many times. The chain recombines TRBV6-6 with TRBJ1-5, with D tentatively TRBD1 (5 bases). Trimming shortened V by 7 bases and J by 3 bases, and 13 bases separated the two germline ends. The CDR3 contains 14 residues. Germline loops: CDR1 MNHNY, CDR2 SVGAGI (reference sequence). The DNA for the CDR3 is TGTGCCAGCAACCCAGGGACTATCAATCAGCCCCAGCATTTT. Protein product: CASNPGTINQPQHF.